The rows below give T cell receptor beta chains drawn from one sample of a study of blood T cell repertoires in COVID-19. Clones were read by immunoSEQ multiplex PCR, and TCRdb kept only the in-frame ones, dropping some. Of just under 40,000 clones listed, approximately 85% were seen once; the top ten hold about 9.3%. The sample taken for sequencing was peripheral blood. These receptors all come from a human donor in a cohort sampled during active COVID-19. The CDR3 runs from the conserved cysteine through the conserved F or W. Fields, in order: CDR3 length, V gene, J gene, clone size, D gene, CDR3 protein, CDR3 DNA. The D gene is left open where the match is weak. Clone size, where shown, is once, few, many, or a class for clones that have expanded.

cdr3_length: 14
v_call: TRBV10-3
j_call: TRBJ1-2
clone_size: NA
d_call: NA
cdr3_aa: CAISESKGMDGYTF
cdr3_nt: TGTGCCATCAGTGAGTCTAAGGGGATGGATGGCTACACCTTC

cdr3_length: 15
v_call: TRBV6-6
j_call: TRBJ2-1
clone_size: NA
d_call: TRBD1
cdr3_aa: CASSSVRAGGDEQFF
cdr3_nt: TGTGCCAGCAGTTCCGTCCGTGCAGGGGGCGATGAGCAGTTCTTC

cdr3_length: 15
v_call: TRBV5-1
j_call: TRBJ1-1
clone_size: NA
d_call: TRBD1
cdr3_aa: CASSSEGQGNTEAFF
cdr3_nt: TGCGCCAGCAGCTCGGAGGGACAGGGGAACACTGAAGCTTTCTTT

cdr3_length: 15
v_call: TRBV25-1
j_call: TRBJ2-5
clone_size: NA
d_call: TRBD1
cdr3_aa: CASSVRDRAKETQYF
cdr3_nt: TGTGCCAGCAGTGTCCGGGACAGGGCAAAAGAGACCCAGTACTTC

cdr3_length: 13
v_call: TRBV18
j_call: TRBJ1-5
clone_size: NA
d_call: NA
cdr3_aa: CASSPGVGQPQHF
cdr3_nt: TGTGCCAGCTCACCGGGAGTTGGTCAGCCCCAGCATTTT

cdr3_length: 13
v_call: TRBV7-9
j_call: TRBJ1-2
clone_size: NA
d_call: TRBD1
cdr3_aa: CASSLQQGGGYTF
cdr3_nt: TGTGCCAGCAGCTTACAACAGGGGGGCGGCTACACCTTC

cdr3_length: 11
v_call: TRBV7-3
j_call: TRBJ2-1
clone_size: NA
d_call: NA
cdr3_aa: CASSSINEQFF
cdr3_nt: TGTGCCAGCAGCTCTATAAATGAGCAGTTCTTC

cdr3_length: 19
v_call: TRBV15
j_call: TRBJ2-3
clone_size: NA
d_call: TRBD2
cdr3_aa: CATSGGLAGGPTLTDTQYF
cdr3_nt: TGTGCCACCAGCGGGGGACTAGCGGGAGGGCCGACACTCACAGATACGCAGTATTTT

cdr3_length: 14
v_call: TRBV19
j_call: TRBJ2-2
clone_size: NA
d_call: NA
cdr3_aa: CASSKGDPTGELFF
cdr3_nt: TGTGCCAGTAGTAAGGGGGATCCAACCGGGGAGCTGTTTTTT

cdr3_length: 13
v_call: TRBV29-1
j_call: TRBJ2-7
clone_size: NA
d_call: TRBD1
cdr3_aa: CSVTRDRVSEQYF
cdr3_nt: TGCAGCGTTACCCGGGACAGGGTCTCCGAGCAGTACTTC

cdr3_length: 14
v_call: TRBV2
j_call: TRBJ2-1
clone_size: NA
d_call: NA
cdr3_aa: CASTTTTSLNEQFF
cdr3_nt: TGTGCCAGCACCACTACTACTAGCCTGAATGAGCAGTTCTTC

cdr3_length: 17
v_call: TRBV5-1
j_call: TRBJ2-5
clone_size: NA
d_call: TRBD2
cdr3_aa: CASSLGVSGLPGETQYF
cdr3_nt: TGCGCCAGCAGCTTGGGTGTTAGCGGGCTGCCAGGCGAGACCCAGTACTTC

cdr3_length: 19
v_call: TRBV10-2
j_call: TRBJ1-2
clone_size: NA
d_call: TRBD1
cdr3_aa: CASSGTGRVPAASDYGYTF
cdr3_nt: TGCGCCAGCAGTGGGACAGGGAGGGTTCCGGCGGCCTCGGACTATGGCTACACCTTC

cdr3_length: 15
v_call: TRBV27
j_call: TRBJ1-1
clone_size: NA
d_call: NA
cdr3_aa: CASSRQGIMNTEAFF
cdr3_nt: TGTGCCAGCAGTCGCCAGGGAATTATGAACACTGAAGCTTTCTTT

cdr3_length: 14
v_call: TRBV30
j_call: TRBJ2-1
clone_size: NA
d_call: TRBD1
cdr3_aa: CAWSVWTGDNEQFF
cdr3_nt: TGTGCCTGGAGTGTTTGGACAGGGGACAATGAGCAGTTCTTC

cdr3_length: 14
v_call: TRBV19
j_call: TRBJ2-4
clone_size: NA
d_call: TRBD1
cdr3_aa: CASRRTGLTDIQYF
cdr3_nt: TGTGCCAGTAGGCGGACAGGGTTGACGGACATTCAGTACTTC

cdr3_length: 15
v_call: TRBV6-2/TRBV6-3
j_call: TRBJ2-7
clone_size: NA
d_call: NA
cdr3_aa: CASSYGRGISYEQYF
cdr3_nt: TGTGCCAGCAGTTACGGGCGGGGTATTTCCTACGAGCAGTACTTC

cdr3_length: 15
v_call: TRBV19
j_call: TRBJ2-3
clone_size: NA
d_call: NA
cdr3_aa: CASSQGRWDTDTQYF
cdr3_nt: TGTGCCAGTAGCCAGGGAAGGTGGGACACAGATACGCAGTATTTT

cdr3_length: 16
v_call: TRBV2
j_call: TRBJ2-2
clone_size: NA
d_call: NA
cdr3_aa: CASSEYDRPNTGELFF
cdr3_nt: TGTGCCAGCAGTGAATATGACAGACCTAACACCGGGGAGCTGTTTTTT

cdr3_length: 14
v_call: TRBV15
j_call: TRBJ1-3
clone_size: NA
d_call: NA
cdr3_aa: CATSGRFSGNTIYF
cdr3_nt: TGTGCCACCAGCGGGAGATTTTCTGGAAACACCATATATTTT

cdr3_length: 16
v_call: TRBV19
j_call: TRBJ1-1
clone_size: NA
d_call: NA
cdr3_aa: CASSIKAVGRITEAFF
cdr3_nt: TGTGCCAGTAGTATAAAGGCGGTAGGGAGAATCACTGAAGCTTTCTTT

cdr3_length: 14
v_call: TRBV2
j_call: TRBJ2-3
clone_size: NA
d_call: NA
cdr3_aa: CALRRGALTDTQYF
cdr3_nt: TGTGCGTTGAGACGGGGGGCCCTCACAGATACGCAGTATTTT

cdr3_length: 18
v_call: TRBV5-1
j_call: TRBJ2-6
clone_size: NA
d_call: NA
cdr3_aa: CASYDSSPLFSGANVLTF
cdr3_nt: TGCGCCAGCTACGACAGTTCACCCCTCTTCTCTGGGGCCAACGTCCTGACTTTC

cdr3_length: 15
v_call: TRBV7-6
j_call: TRBJ2-1
clone_size: NA
d_call: NA
cdr3_aa: CASSRGAGTANEQFF
cdr3_nt: TGTGCCAGCAGCCGGGGGGCAGGGACCGCCAATGAGCAGTTCTTC

cdr3_length: 16
v_call: TRBV5-1
j_call: TRBJ2-3
clone_size: medium-sized
d_call: TRBD1
cdr3_aa: CASSSPTGSRTDTQYF
cdr3_nt: TGCGCCAGCAGCTCCCCGACAGGGTCTCGCACAGATACGCAGTATTTT

cdr3_length: 11
v_call: TRBV2
j_call: TRBJ2-1
clone_size: few
d_call: NA
cdr3_aa: CASSEPGEQFF
cdr3_nt: TGTGCCAGCAGTGAACCGGGTGAGCAGTTCTTC

cdr3_length: 17
v_call: TRBV9
j_call: TRBJ2-1
clone_size: once
d_call: TRBD2
cdr3_aa: CASSEGASGRGYNEQFF
cdr3_nt: TGTGCCAGCAGCGAAGGGGCTAGCGGGAGGGGTTACAATGAGCAGTTCTTC

cdr3_length: 14
v_call: TRBV5-1
j_call: TRBJ2-3
clone_size: NA
d_call: TRBD2
cdr3_aa: CASSGLAGSDTQYF
cdr3_nt: TGCGCCAGCAGCGGACTAGCGGGGTCGGATACGCAGTATTTT

cdr3_length: 13
v_call: TRBV5-4
j_call: TRBJ2-5
clone_size: NA
d_call: NA
cdr3_aa: CASTGVQKETQYF
cdr3_nt: TGTGCCAGCACCGGGGTCCAAAAAGAGACCCAGTACTTC

cdr3_length: 13
v_call: TRBV7-9
j_call: TRBJ2-5
clone_size: NA
d_call: NA
cdr3_aa: CATLIGDQETQYF
cdr3_nt: TGTGCCACCCTAATTGGAGACCAAGAGACCCAGTACTTC

cdr3_length: 14
v_call: TRBV14
j_call: TRBJ1-5
clone_size: NA
d_call: TRBD1
cdr3_aa: CASSPTGAHQPQHF
cdr3_nt: TGTGCCAGCAGCCCCACAGGGGCTCATCAGCCCCAGCATTTT

cdr3_length: 12
v_call: TRBV29-1
j_call: TRBJ2-5
clone_size: NA
d_call: NA
cdr3_aa: CSVDTGTETQYF
cdr3_nt: TGCAGCGTCGATACAGGTACAGAGACCCAGTACTTC

cdr3_length: 16
v_call: TRBV29-1
j_call: TRBJ2-5
clone_size: NA
d_call: TRBD2
cdr3_aa: CSATPQASGRGETQYF
cdr3_nt: TGCAGCGCCACACCCCAGGCTAGCGGGAGGGGGGAGACCCAGTACTTC

cdr3_length: 11
v_call: TRBV30
j_call: TRBJ1-1
clone_size: NA
d_call: NA
cdr3_aa: CAWTWGVEAFF
cdr3_nt: TGTGCCTGGACCTGGGGGGTGGAAGCTTTCTTT

cdr3_length: 14
v_call: TRBV19
j_call: TRBJ1-1
clone_size: NA
d_call: TRBD1
cdr3_aa: CASSFGGGDGGAFF
cdr3_nt: TGTGCCAGTAGTTTCGGAGGGGGCGATGGTGGAGCTTTCTTT

cdr3_length: 14
v_call: TRBV19
j_call: TRBJ2-2
clone_size: NA
d_call: TRBD1
cdr3_aa: CASSETGVTGELFF
cdr3_nt: TGTGCCAGTAGTGAGACAGGGGTCACCGGGGAGCTGTTTTTT

cdr3_length: 15
v_call: TRBV3-1/TRBV3-2
j_call: TRBJ1-2
clone_size: NA
d_call: NA
cdr3_aa: CASSQDVAGWWGYTF
cdr3_nt: TGTGCCAGCAGCCAAGATGTGGCAGGGTGGTGGGGCTACACCTTC

cdr3_length: 15
v_call: TRBV29-1
j_call: TRBJ2-5
clone_size: NA
d_call: TRBD2
cdr3_aa: CSVESLAGKKGTQYF
cdr3_nt: TGCAGCGTTGAAAGTCTAGCGGGGAAAAAGGGGACCCAGTACTTC

cdr3_length: 14
v_call: TRBV5-6
j_call: TRBJ2-7
clone_size: once
d_call: NA
cdr3_aa: CASRLGGTPYEQYF
cdr3_nt: TGTGCCAGCAGGTTAGGAGGGACCCCCTACGAGCAGTACTTC

cdr3_length: 15
v_call: TRBV6-1
j_call: TRBJ1-2
clone_size: large
d_call: NA
cdr3_aa: CASSEGGHPNYGYTF
cdr3_nt: TGTGCCAGCAGTGAAGGGGGACACCCTAACTATGGCTACACCTTC

cdr3_length: 18
v_call: TRBV27
j_call: TRBJ2-5
clone_size: NA
d_call: TRBD2
cdr3_aa: CASSYGASGGARGETQYF
cdr3_nt: TGTGCCAGCAGTTATGGTGCTAGCGGGGGGGCCCGGGGAGAGACCCAGTACTTC

cdr3_length: 14
v_call: TRBV3-1/TRBV3-2
j_call: TRBJ1-5
clone_size: NA
d_call: NA
cdr3_aa: CASSTGSNNQPQHF
cdr3_nt: TGTGCCAGCAGCACAGGGTCTAACAATCAGCCCCAGCATTTT

cdr3_length: 16
v_call: TRBV7-6
j_call: TRBJ2-1
clone_size: NA
d_call: NA
cdr3_aa: CASSIELDSPGGEQFF
cdr3_nt: TGTGCCAGCAGCATAGAACTGGACAGCCCTGGGGGTGAGCAGTTCTTC

cdr3_length: 16
v_call: TRBV4-2
j_call: TRBJ2-1
clone_size: NA
d_call: TRBD2
cdr3_aa: CASSQEGLAGWNEQFF
cdr3_nt: TGTGCCAGCAGCCAGGAGGGACTAGCGGGGTGGAATGAGCAGTTCTTC

cdr3_length: 14
v_call: TRBV6-5
j_call: TRBJ1-2
clone_size: NA
d_call: TRBD1
cdr3_aa: CASSQTGVDYGYTF
cdr3_nt: TGTGCCAGCAGTCAAACAGGGGTAGACTATGGCTACACCTTC

cdr3_length: 14
v_call: TRBV23-1
j_call: TRBJ1-5
clone_size: NA
d_call: NA
cdr3_aa: CASSQKGSNQPQHF
cdr3_nt: TGCGCCAGCAGTCAAAAGGGGAGCAATCAGCCCCAGCATTTT

cdr3_length: 16
v_call: TRBV9
j_call: TRBJ2-1
clone_size: NA
d_call: TRBD1
cdr3_aa: CASSVGDRGGYNEQFF
cdr3_nt: TGTGCCAGCAGCGTCGGTGACAGGGGGGGCTACAATGAGCAGTTCTTC

cdr3_length: 14
v_call: TRBV5-1
j_call: TRBJ1-2
clone_size: once
d_call: TRBD1
cdr3_aa: CASSPGQGANGYTF
cdr3_nt: TGCGCCAGCAGCCCCGGACAGGGGGCGAATGGCTACACCTTC

cdr3_length: 15
v_call: TRBV19
j_call: TRBJ2-7
clone_size: NA
d_call: NA
cdr3_aa: CASSTGGQRTYEQYF
cdr3_nt: TGTGCCAGTAGTACGGGAGGACAGCGCACCTACGAGCAGTACTTC

cdr3_length: 13
v_call: TRBV6-6
j_call: TRBJ2-3
clone_size: NA
d_call: NA
cdr3_aa: CASTPPGTDTQYF
cdr3_nt: TGTGCCAGCACTCCCCCGGGCACAGATACGCAGTATTTT

cdr3_length: 14
v_call: TRBV7-9
j_call: TRBJ2-7
clone_size: once
d_call: TRBD2
cdr3_aa: CASSLVGDYDEQYF
cdr3_nt: TGTGCCAGCAGCTTAGTCGGGGACTACGACGAGCAGTACTTC

cdr3_length: 14
v_call: TRBV19
j_call: TRBJ1-1
clone_size: NA
d_call: NA
cdr3_aa: CASSIDAVLAEAFF
cdr3_nt: TGTGCCAGTAGTATAGATGCAGTTCTGGCTGAAGCTTTCTTT

cdr3_length: 15
v_call: TRBV25-1
j_call: TRBJ1-5
clone_size: NA
d_call: NA
cdr3_aa: CASSGPGGGHQPQHF
cdr3_nt: TGTGCCAGCAGTGGGCCTGGCGGGGGCCATCAGCCCCAGCATTTT

cdr3_length: 17
v_call: TRBV4-3
j_call: TRBJ1-3
clone_size: NA
d_call: TRBD1
cdr3_aa: CASSQDPDRGPGNTIYF
cdr3_nt: TGCGCCAGCAGCCAAGATCCCGACAGGGGGCCAGGAAACACCATATATTTT

cdr3_length: 15
v_call: TRBV2
j_call: TRBJ2-3
clone_size: NA
d_call: NA
cdr3_aa: CASILRDSFTDTQYF
cdr3_nt: TGTGCCAGCATCCTCCGGGACTCCTTCACAGATACGCAGTATTTT

cdr3_length: 15
v_call: TRBV11-2
j_call: TRBJ1-1
clone_size: NA
d_call: TRBD1
cdr3_aa: CASSITGGAWGEAFF
cdr3_nt: TGTGCCAGCAGCATCACAGGGGGCGCGTGGGGTGAAGCTTTCTTT

cdr3_length: 16
v_call: TRBV4-1
j_call: TRBJ2-1
clone_size: NA
d_call: NA
cdr3_aa: CASSHVEAVSYNEQFF
cdr3_nt: TGCGCCAGCAGCCATGTGGAGGCAGTGTCCTACAATGAGCAGTTCTTC

cdr3_length: 14
v_call: TRBV3-1/TRBV3-2
j_call: TRBJ2-1
clone_size: NA
d_call: NA
cdr3_aa: CASRKGQTYNEQFF
cdr3_nt: TGTGCCAGCAGGAAGGGACAAACTTACAATGAGCAGTTCTTC